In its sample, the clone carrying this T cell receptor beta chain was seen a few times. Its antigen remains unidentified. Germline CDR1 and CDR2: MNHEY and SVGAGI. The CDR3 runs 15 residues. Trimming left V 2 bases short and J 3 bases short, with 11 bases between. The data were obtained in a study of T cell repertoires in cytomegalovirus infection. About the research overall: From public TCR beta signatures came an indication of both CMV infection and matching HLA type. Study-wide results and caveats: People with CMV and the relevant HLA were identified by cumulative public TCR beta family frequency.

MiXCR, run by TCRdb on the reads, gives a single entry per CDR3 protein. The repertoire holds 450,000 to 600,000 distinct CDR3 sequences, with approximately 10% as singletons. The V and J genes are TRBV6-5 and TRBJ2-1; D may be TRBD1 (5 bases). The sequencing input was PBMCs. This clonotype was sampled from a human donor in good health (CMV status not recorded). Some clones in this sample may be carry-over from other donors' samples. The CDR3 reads CASSYGQGDYNEQFF. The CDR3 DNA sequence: TGTGCCAGCAGTTACGGGCAGGGTGACTACAATGAGCAGTTCTTC.